Each of the 22 T cell receptor beta chains below was sequenced from the same sample in a study of CD8 T cells in Susac syndrome. RNA, at about 0.45 to 1 ug, was reverse transcribed with random hexamers. TCRdb passed the immunoSEQ multiplex PCR reads through MiXCR, listing each CDR3 protein once. The sample contains some 210,000 distinct CDR3 sequences, around 93% of which appear only once. The sample comprised CD4+ T cells from PBMCs. These receptors all stem from a human donor with Susac syndrome.

This chain joins TRBV4-3 and TRBJ2-4, with TRBD2 as a possible D gene (5 bases). Trimming cost V 1 base and J 0 bases, with 13 bases left between them. Germline V CDR1 and CDR2: LGHNA, YSLEER. This CDR3 has 17 amino acids. The CDR3 nucleotides read TGCGCCAGCAGCCAAGGACGTATGGAGGTAGCCAAAAACATTCAGTACTTC. Amino acids: CASSQGRMEVAKNIQYF.

CDR3 nucleotides: TGCAGTGCGCCCGGGGGGCCGAACACTGAAGCTTTCTTT. It is translated as CSAPGGPNTEAFF. The chain recombines TRBV20-1 with TRBJ1-1; tentatively, D is TRBD1 (6 bases). The CDR3 runs to 13 residues. CDR1 is DFQATT and CDR2 is SNEGSKA in the germline V gene (reference sequence). Between the trimmed V and J ends, which lost 6 bases and 1 base, there was a span of 12 bases.

This clonotype has only a few counts. This chain joins TRBV6-1 and TRBJ1-2; the D gene is possibly TRBD1 (5 bases). CDR1 and CDR2 from the germline V gene are MNHNS and SASEGT. CDR3 length: 14 residues. V was pared by 6 bases and J by 5 bases, with 16 bases between. The CDR3 DNA reads as TGTGCCAGCAGCTTAGCCGGGACGGTGTATGGCTACACCTTC. Its protein is CASSLAGTVYGYTF.

This chain joins TRBV20-1 and TRBJ2-4, with TRBD2 as a possible D gene (7 bases). Germline assignment: CDR1 DFQATT and CDR2 SNEGSKA (reference sequence). This CDR3 contains 14 residues. V shed 6 bases and J shed 6 bases, with 18 bases lying between them. The DNA of the CDR3 is TGCAGTGCCAGCACGGGGGGCGTAGGAAACATTCAGTACTTC. It encodes CSASTGGVGNIQYF.

The genes are TRBV19 and TRBJ2-1; TRBD2 might be the D (5 bases). CDR3 length: 14 residues. Trimming removed 1 base from V and 6 bases from J, with 10 bases in between. The germline CDR1 and CDR2 sequences are LNHDA and SQIVND (reference sequence). The CDR3, as DNA: TGTGCCAGTAGTATAGGGAGAGGGAGCAATGAGCAGTTCTTC. Translation: CASSIGRGSNEQFF.

This chain joins TRBV3-1 and TRBJ2-7, with 9 bases fitting TRBD1. The V gene end was trimmed by 4 bases and the J gene end by 3 bases; junction bases not matched to a gene: 10. The CDR3 length is 16 residues. CDR1 is LGHDT and CDR2 is YNNKEL in the germline V gene (reference sequence). CDR3 sequence (DNA): TGTGCCAGCAGCCTGGGAATGGGACAGGGTAACTACGAGCAGTACTTC. Translating gives CASSLGMGQGNYEQYF.

The CDR3 DNA is TGTGCCAGCAGTTTTTCCGACGGATCGTTTTCGAACACTGAAGCTTTCTTT. Protein: CASSFSDGSFSNTEAFF. The J gene is TRBJ1-1, the V gene TRBV27; no definite D call. Trimming removed 3 bases at V and 1 base at J, with 18 bases between. Germline V gene data show CDR1 as MNHEY and CDR2 as SMNVEV (reference sequence). This CDR3 has 17 residues.

This chain links TRBV6-2 or TRBV6-3 with TRBJ2-1; 14 bases are shared with TRBD2. The V gene end was trimmed by 7 bases and the J gene end by 6 bases; junction bases not matched to a gene: 5. The germline V gene has CDR1 MNHEY and CDR2 SVGEGT. The CDR3 spans 15 residues. The CDR3 loop is CASNSGLAGVNEQFF. As DNA, the CDR3 is TGTGCCAGCAACTCGGGACTAGCGGGGGTCAATGAGCAGTTCTTC.

About this clonotype itself: The junction departs from germline at one end; a sequencing error may be responsible. The chain combines TRBV6-1 with TRBJ1-5, with D uncertain. Germline V gives CDR1 MNHNS, CDR2 SASEGT. The CDR3 runs to 15 residues. The CDR3 loop is CASREDGTHNQPQHF. The CDR3 DNA is TGTGCCAGCAGGGAAGACGGCACCCACAATCAGCCCCAGCATTTT.

The rearrangement uses TRBV6-5 and TRBJ1-3, with D possibly matching TRBD1 (6 bases). V lost 4 bases, J lost 3 bases, and 19 bases lay in between. Germline assignment: CDR1 MNHEY and CDR2 SVGAGI. CDR3 length equals 17 residues. The CDR3 DNA reads as TGTGCCAGCAGTTTAACGGTTTGGGGGGCAGGTGGAAACACCATATATTTT. It yields the protein CASSLTVWGAGGNTIYF.

The chain uses TRBV4-2 and TRBJ1-1; TRBD1 agrees at 7 bases. V gave up 1 base and J gave up 4 bases; unmatched junction bases: 12. Germline V CDR1 and CDR2: LGHNA, YNFKEQ. The CDR3 runs 17 residues. Here the CDR3 DNA reads TGTGCCAGCAGCCAAGCGTCTTTAGGGGGCAGGGGCACTGAAGCTTTCTTT. Residues: CASSQASLGGRGTEAFF.

The chain recombines TRBV28 with TRBJ2-7; D unresolved. V was clipped by 2 bases and J by 7 bases, with 15 bases between them. Germline CDR1 and CDR2: MDHEN and SYDVKM. The CDR3 spans 14 residues. CDR3 bases: TGTGCCAGCAGTTTAAGTAGTAAGGGCGGAGAGCAGTACTTC. Translation: CASSLSSKGGEQYF.

A few counts support this clonotype. V and J are TRBV7-9 and TRBJ2-5, with TRBD2 identical over 9 bases. Germline V CDR1 and CDR2: SEHNR, FQNEAQ (reference sequence). The CDR3 consists of 14 residues. The V and J ends lost 1 base and 5 bases, in that order; junction bases with no gene match: 2. This CDR3 is CASSLGGGAETQYF. Written as DNA, the CDR3 is TGTGCCAGCAGCTTAGGCGGGGGGGCGGAGACCCAGTACTTC.

The chain employs TRBV5-6 and TRBJ1-6; a weak D match, TRBD1 (6 bases). CDR1 SGHDT and CDR2 YYEEEE come from the germline V gene. Trimming left V 4 bases short and J 14 bases short, with 25 bases between. The CDR3 contains 16 residues. The CDR3 DNA reads TGTGCCAGCAGCGAGGACAGTCGGGAACAGAGAGGGGCCCTCCACTTT. Translated, it gives CASSEDSREQRGALHF. Drawing the rest from reference TRBV5-6 and TRBJ1-6, the complete variable domain is DAGVTQSPTHLIKTRGQQVTLRCSPKSGHDTVSWYQQALGQGPQFIFQYYEEEERQRGNFPDRFSGHQFPNYSSELNVNALLLGDSALYLCASSEDSREQRGALHFGNGTRLTVT.

This rearrangement joins TRBV9 to TRBJ1-1, with 7 bases identical to TRBD1. The CDR3 consists of 17 residues. The germline V gene encodes CDR1 SGDLS and CDR2 YYNGEE. V gave up 5 bases and J gave up 0 bases; unmatched junction bases: 13. The CDR3 reads CASSQTGATPMNTEAFF. The CDR3 DNA reads TGTGCCAGCAGTCAAACAGGGGCCACCCCCATGAACACTGAAGCTTTCTTT. Looking up the rest from reference TRBV9 and TRBJ1-1 gives the full variable domain: DSGVTQTPKHLITATGQRVTLRCSPRSGDLSVYWYQQSLDQGLQFLIQYYNGEERAKGNILERFSAQQFPDLHSELNLSSLELGDSALYFCASSQTGATPMNTEAFFGQGTRLTVV.

Only one count was recorded for this clonotype. The J gene is TRBJ1-2, the V gene TRBV4-2, with TRBD1 matching over 12 bases. The CDR3 extends over 15 amino acids. J lost 8 bases, V lost 4 bases, and 8 bases had no gene match. CDR1 is LGHNA, CDR2 YNFKEQ, per germline. The DNA for the CDR3 is TGTGCCAGCAGCCTACGGGACAGGGGGCAGGACGGCTACACCTTC. This translates into CASSLRDRGQDGYTF.

V gene TRBV20-1 combines with J gene TRBJ1-2, with unresolved D. V was cut by 3 bases and J by 13 bases, with 18 bases left in between. The CDR3 loop spans 12 amino acids. From germline, CDR1 is DFQATT and CDR2 SNEGSKA (reference sequence). The CDR3 DNA is TGCAGTGCTAGTCGGGGTCAGAAGCTTTTCACCTTC. Translation gives CSASRGQKLFTF.

The chain has TRBV12-3 or TRBV12-4 and TRBJ1-4; TRBD1 matches 8 bases. V was clipped by 5 bases and J by 5 bases; unmatched bases: 7. The CDR3 runs to 15 residues. In nucleotides, the CDR3 is TGTGCCAGCAGTATCCGGGACAGGATCAATGAAAAACTGTTTTTT. Its protein product is CASSIRDRINEKLFF.

The CDR3 here is CSVEDPGSAAFF. In nucleotides, the CDR3 is TGCAGCGTTGAAGATCCAGGCTCGGCGGCTTTCTTT. The V and J genes are TRBV29-1 and TRBJ1-1; D call uncertain. V dropped 0 bases and J dropped 11 bases, with 13 bases sitting between them. The CDR3 totals 12 residues. CDR1 SQVTM and CDR2 ANQGSEA come from the germline V gene.

V and J are TRBV12-3 or TRBV12-4 and TRBJ2-5; 11 nucleotides line up with TRBD1. Unmatched junction bases numbered 3, after V lost 0 bases and J lost 3 bases. CDR3 length equals 16 residues. Here the CDR3 DNA reads TGTGCCAGCAGTTTAGCCGGGACAGGGGGGAAAGAGACCCAGTACTTC. As protein: CASSLAGTGGKETQYF.

The chain joins TRBV29-1 to TRBJ2-1; D call uncertain. Germline loops: CDR1 SQVTM, CDR2 ANQGSEA. The CDR3 contains 14 residues. Trimming removed 4 bases from V and 7 bases from J, with 17 bases in between. CDR3 loop: CSVAIRQPENEQFF. CDR3 nucleotides: TGCAGCGTTGCCATAAGGCAGCCGGAGAATGAGCAGTTCTTC.

The chain joins TRBV20-1 to TRBJ2-5; D might be TRBD2 (6 bases). This CDR3 is 13 amino acids long. Germline lookup yields CDR1 DFQATT and CDR2 SNEGSKA (reference sequence). The ends were cut back, 3 bases at V and 4 bases at J, with 12 bases in the middle. Written as DNA, the CDR3 is TGCAGTGCTAGTTTCGGGGGTGGAGAGACCCAGTACTTC. Translated, it gives CSASFGGGETQYF.